This TCR beta chain was retrieved from a study of shared clonotypes between healthy human individuals. Clones were sequenced by immunoSEQ multiplex PCR, and TCRdb holds only the in-frame ones, with some missing. Of about a million clones listed, about 72% are singletons. With 0 bases removed from V and 6 bases from J, the gap between germline ends came to 1 base. CDR1 and CDR2 (germline): SGHRS, YFSETQ. The CDR3 totals 11 residues. With respect to this clone: This may stem from a read error, because a much larger clone lies one nucleotide away. Within the sample, other DNA sequences also encode this same CDR3.

The sequencing input was memory CD4+ T cells from PBMCs. As for subset: CD45RA-negative fraction. V usage is TRBV5-1 and J usage is TRBJ2-1; D gene uncertain. The origin of this receptor is a man younger than 30 in good health. Some clones in this sample may be carry-over from other donors' samples. CDR3 amino acids: CASSLANEQFF. In DNA form, the CDR3 reads TGCGCCAGCAGCTTGGCCAATGAGCAGTTCTTC.